These T cell receptor beta chains were read from a single sample in a study of vaccination and CD4 T cells after COVID-19. TCRdb re-called the PCR reads with MiXCR, one entry per CDR3 protein. The sample records 20,000 to 25,000 distinct CDR3 sequences, around two thirds being singletons. What these receptors recognize is not known. The material sequenced was CD4+ T cells from blood, cultured in vitro, taken before SARS-CoV-2 vaccination. These receptors were taken from a human donor who received a COVID-19 vaccine. Both conserved end residues are part of each CDR3. Each record gives: D gene, J gene, V gene, clone size, CDR3 DNA, CDR3 protein. D genes are given only for firm matches. Where a row states a size, it is once, few, many or the class of an expanded clone; other rows omit it.

. TRBJ2-7 TRBV6-2/TRBV6-3 . TGTGCCAGCATGGCAACTTTAGGCGGGGCCTACGAGCAGTACTTC CASMATLGGAYEQYF
TRBD1 TRBJ2-7 TRBV12-3/TRBV12-4 . TGTGCCAGCAGTTTAGTGGCGGACAGGGGCGAGCAGTACTTC CASSLVADRGEQYF
. TRBJ2-7 TRBV2 . TGTGCCAGCAGTGAGGGTCCTCGAGACAGTTACACCTCCTACGAGCAGTACTTC CASSEGPRDSYTSYEQYF
TRBD1 TRBJ1-2 TRBV12-3/TRBV12-4 once TGTGCCAGCACCCAGGGGGCGGATGGCTACACCTTC CASTQGADGYTF
. TRBJ2-7 TRBV7-2 . TGTGCCAGCAGCTTAGGGGACGAGCAGTACTTC CASSLGDEQYF
. TRBJ1-1 TRBV6-5 . TGTGCCAGCAGTTACAGGGAAAGGGGCACTGAAGCTTTCTTT CASSYRERGTEAFF
. TRBJ1-3 TRBV6-5 . TGTGCCAGCAGTTTTAAGGGGCCTGGAAACACCATATATTTT CASSFKGPGNTIYF
. TRBJ1-2 TRBV30 few TGTGCCTGGAGTGTACAGGGTAGAGGCTACACCTTC CAWSVQGRGYTF
. TRBJ2-3 TRBV7-2 . TGTGCCAGCAGCTTAGTCCGTGGGACCGGGACTAGCACAGATACGCAGTATTTT CASSLVRGTGTSTDTQYF
. TRBJ1-2 TRBV24-1 . TGTGCCACCAGTGATGAAGCCAGGGGTGTGGAGGGCTACACCTTC CATSDEARGVEGYTF
. TRBJ1-4 TRBV7-8 . TGTGCCAGCAGTTTGGTCGCAGTGCGGGAAAAACTGTTTTTT CASSLVAVREKLFF
. TRBJ1-3 TRBV6-1 few TGTGCCAGCAGTGCAGCCCAGGGTGGAAACACCATATATTTT CASSAAQGGNTIYF
TRBD2 TRBJ2-3 TRBV20-1 . TGCAGTGCTAGACCGGGACTATGGTTACCAGATACGCAGTATTTT CSARPGLWLPDTQYF
TRBD2 TRBJ2-1 TRBV20-1 few TGCAGTGCTAGGGGTCCGGGGGGGCGTGAGCAGTTCTTC CSARGPGGREQFF
TRBD2 TRBJ2-3 TRBV4-2 . TGTGCCAGCAGCCAAGGGACTAGCGGGAGTAGCACAGATACGCAGTATTTT CASSQGTSGSSTDTQYF
. TRBJ2-5 TRBV20-1 few TGCAGTGCCACCGTCCAGATTCAAGAGACCCAGTACTTC CSATVQIQETQYF
. TRBJ1-6 TRBV20-1 . TGCAGTGCTAGGCACAACCCGGAGACACCCCTCCACTTT CSARHNPETPLHF
. TRBJ2-7 TRBV2 . TGTGCCAGCAGTGTAGTAGGCGGGGCGACCTACGAGCAGTACTTC CASSVVGGATYEQYF
TRBD1 TRBJ2-3 TRBV6-1 . TGTGCCAGCAGTCCGAGTCGACAGGGCGGCGATACGCAGTATTTT CASSPSRQGGDTQYF
TRBD2 TRBJ2-7 TRBV2 . TGTGCCAGCAGCGGAAACACCCAGGGACTAGCGGGGAGCGAGCAGTACTTC CASSGNTQGLAGSEQYF
. TRBJ1-6 TRBV11-3 . TGTGCCAGCGATATGGGACGGGATAATTCACCCCTCCACTTT CASDMGRDNSPLHF
. TRBJ2-2 TRBV7-9 few TGTGCCAGCCCCGGGATGAACACCGGGGAGCTGTTTTTT CASPGMNTGELFF
. TRBJ1-2 TRBV20-1 . TGCAGTGCTACTCAGGGGACCAACTATGGCTACACCTTC CSATQGTNYGYTF
TRBD2 TRBJ2-5 TRBV6-1 once TGTGCCAGCACTAGACTAGCGGAAGAGACCCAGTACTTC CASTRLAEETQYF
. TRBJ1-1 TRBV18 . TGTGCCAGCTCACCTACAGGGCAGAGTGAAGCTTTCTTT CASSPTGQSEAFF
TRBD1 TRBJ1-1 TRBV12-3/TRBV12-4 . TGTGCCAGCAGTTTAAGACGACAGGGTCGCCTGAACACTGAAGCTTTCTTT CASSLRRQGRLNTEAFF